The subject of this entry is one T cell receptor beta chain. No antigen is known for it. Markers CD45RO/CCR7/CD25/CD127/CD95/CD27 served to sort CD4+ naive, central memory, regulatory and stem cell-like memory cells. Deletions cut 10 bases from V and 6 bases from J, with 17 bases between. Germline V gene lookup returns CDR1 MNHEY and CDR2 SVGAGI. CDR3 length equals 13 residues. These data come from a study of beta chain features in type 1 diabetes. Expressed TCRB transcripts were sequenced because the isolated RNA had all been reverse transcribed beforehand. It was found that naive, central memory and regulatory T cell samples averaged about 3.4 million reads. Generated by immunoSEQ multiplex PCR, the TCRdb table keeps only in-frame clones and is missing some. The repertoire includes around 690,000 clones, around 11% of them detected once, and more than 0.095% sits in the top ten. Findings and limits, study-wide: A closer apparent resemblance between naive, central memory and Treg TCRB repertoires was seen in patients than in healthy donors. Researchers report that Type 1 diabetes patients had moderately but significantly shorter TCRB CDR3s across all four CD4+ subsets.

This rearrangement joins TRBV6-5 to TRBJ2-3; D remains ambiguous. The sequencing input was naive CD4+ T cells from blood. The clonotype was recovered from a man aged 30 to 45 with type 1 diabetes. CDR3: CATSTASWDTQYF. For the CDR3, the DNA is TGTGCCACCTCTACCGCTTCTTGGGATACGCAGTATTTT.